This TCR beta chain was sequenced in a study of monozygotic twins with inflammatory bowel disease. Study-wide findings and caveats: Repertoire likeness was no different across concordant and discordant twins, perhaps owing to restricted power. Twins with IBD were found to have lower TCRbeta diversity (inverse Simpson) than healthy co-twins. Heterogeneous immunosuppressive treatment regimens may have introduced variability into patient repertoires.

With the 5' RACE reads reprocessed, TCRdb shows one record per CDR3 protein and no DNA. This table holds just over 300,000 distinct CDR3 sequences. The CDR3 loop spans 14 amino acids. Germline V lookup: CDR1 SGHTA, CDR2 FQGNSA. With respect to this clonotype: Its antigen remains unidentified.

V usage is TRBV7-2 and J usage is TRBJ2-2. The material sequenced was blood. The clonotype comes from a human donor with ulcerative colitis or Crohn's disease, or a healthy co-twin of an affected twin (not recorded which). The CDR3 loop reads CASSLGKNTGELFF.